This T cell receptor beta chain was identified during a study of T-cell memory formation after mild COVID-19. Study-wide results and limits: The main location of contracting CD4+ clones was CM and EM, and that of contracting CD8+ clones was EMRA. Whereas later expanders leaned CD4+, clones contracting day 15 to 85 showed a balanced CD4/CD8 makeup.

TCRdb ran MiXCR on the 5' RACE reads and lists one entry per CDR3 protein. The sample lists 250,000 to 300,000 distinct CDR3 sequences; more than 15% were seen once. This clonotype was picked up a small number of times. As yet, its antigen is unknown. The length of the CDR3 is 14 residues. J was trimmed by 1 base and V by 6 bases; bases with no gene match: 6. The V gene's germline CDR1 is SGHRS and CDR2 YFSETQ. The TCR originated in a man aged 18 to 30 who had mild COVID-19 (a few samples of this study predate the infection). Cell type and time point are not known. The chain is built from TRBV5-1 and TRBJ1-1; 7 bases map to TRBD1. The sequencing input was PBMCs or a T cell subset sorted from them (not recorded which). The CDR3 here is CASTLDRSNTEAFF. DNA for the CDR3: TGCGCCAGCACTTTGGACAGGTCGAACACTGAAGCTTTCTTT.